This T cell receptor beta chain appears in the sequencing data of a study of T cells after yellow fever vaccination. Study-wide results and caveats: Most primary-vaccination clones reappeared after the booster (approximately 97% CD4, roughly 88% CD8). CD4 and CD8 compartments shared a small share of clonotypes.

As for this clonotype: The target antigen is unknown.

The germline V gene encodes CDR1 LNHNV and CDR2 YYDKDF (reference sequence). The J segment lost 4 bases and the V segment lost 2 bases, leaving 5 bases of the junction unmatched. This CDR3 has 16 amino acids. TCRdb redid the calling of the 5' RACE reads with MiXCR, one entry per CDR3 protein. The data contain 450,000 to 650,000 distinct CDR3 sequences, 21% of them singletons. This clonotype originated in a man aged 18 to 29 who received the YFV17D yellow fever vaccine. The rearrangement links TRBV15 to TRBJ2-1, with 10 nucleotides matching TRBD2. This specimen consisted of PBMCs, obtained more than 20 days after the first yellow fever vaccination. The CDR3 protein is CATSRPTSGIYNEQFF. The CDR3 bases are TGTGCCACCAGCAGACCCACTAGCGGGATTTACAATGAGCAGTTCTTC.